A selection of T cell receptor beta chains follows, all from one sample in a study of T cell repertoires in cytomegalovirus infection. Antigens of these TCRs are unknown. MiXCR, run by TCRdb on the reads, gives a single entry per CDR3 protein. The data contain about 350,000 distinct CDR3 sequences, 34% of them singletons. The sample was cultured PBMCs, taken from culture after CMV antigen stimulation. These receptors originate from a human donor in good health (CMV status not recorded). Some clones in this sample may be carry-over from other donors' samples. CDR3s include the opening cysteine and the closing phenylalanine or tryptophan. D genes are given only for firm matches. Clone sizes are given selectively: once, few, many, or a class where the clone is expanded.

v_gene	j_gene	d_gene	abundance	CDR3aa	CDR3nt
TRBV10-3	TRBJ1-2	TRBD1	.	CAISEDRAYGYTF	TGTGCCATCAGTGAGGACAGGGCTTATGGCTACACCTTC
TRBV7-6	TRBJ1-1	.	many	CASSFPRAEAFF	TGTGCCAGCAGCTTTCCCCGGGCGGAAGCTTTCTTT
TRBV4-3	TRBJ2-3	TRBD1	few	CASSQESGRGPDTQYF	TGCGCCAGCAGCCAAGAGAGCGGCAGGGGGCCAGATACGCAGTATTTT
TRBV7-2	TRBJ2-2	TRBD1	few	CASSFTGVSVANTGELFF	TGTGCCAGCAGCTTTACAGGGGTCTCCGTCGCGAACACCGGGGAGCTGTTTTTT
TRBV5-6	TRBJ2-1	.	.	CASSLGMVGTRLNEQFF	TGTGCCAGCAGCTTGGGGATGGTCGGGACTCGGCTCAATGAGCAGTTCTTC
TRBV6-2/TRBV6-3	TRBJ2-1	TRBD2	.	CASSYSGTSDYYNEQFF	TGTGCCAGCAGTTATTCCGGGACTAGCGATTATTACAATGAGCAGTTCTTC
TRBV7-2	TRBJ2-3	.	.	CASSLYEDTQYF	TGTGCCAGCAGCTTATATGAAGATACGCAGTATTTT
TRBV19	TRBJ2-2	TRBD1	.	CASSPSGGTNTGELFF	TGTGCCAGTAGCCCCTCAGGGGGCACGAACACCGGGGAGCTGTTTTTT
TRBV20-1	TRBJ1-1	TRBD1	many	CSARDRLNRGGLRDTEAFF	TGCAGTGCTAGAGATCGATTGAACAGGGGTGGGCTTCGGGACACTGAAGCTTTCTTT
TRBV11-3	TRBJ2-1	TRBD2	.	CASSTHLGLAPYNEQFF	TGTGCCAGCAGCACCCACCTTGGACTAGCGCCATACAATGAGCAGTTCTTC
TRBV7-8	TRBJ2-1	.	few	CASSLGVGWESVYEQFF	TGTGCCAGCAGCTTAGGGGTTGGGTGGGAGTCAGTTTACGAGCAGTTCTTC
TRBV7-2	TRBJ2-5	.	.	CASSWGVDQETQYF	TGTGCCAGCAGCTGGGGGGTGGACCAAGAGACCCAGTACTTC
TRBV12-3/TRBV12-4	TRBJ1-2	.	few	CASSRQYGYTF	TGTGCCAGCAGTAGACAGTATGGCTACACCTTC
TRBV4-2	TRBJ1-4	.	many	CASSGGQGGEKLFF	TGTGCCAGCAGCGGAGGGCAGGGCGGGGAAAAACTGTTTTTT
TRBV12-3/TRBV12-4	TRBJ2-1	.	.	CASSLLSAVARALF	TGTGCCAGCAGTTTACTCAGCGCGGTCGCCAGGGCACTCTTC
TRBV19	TRBJ2-2	.	.	CASSIGSGFTGELFF	TGTGCCAGTAGTATAGGGTCCGGTTTCACCGGGGAGCTGTTTTTT
TRBV4-1	TRBJ2-1	.	.	CASSQGGSVNEQFF	TGCGCCAGCAGCCAAGGTGGTAGCGTCAATGAGCAGTTCTTC
TRBV28	TRBJ2-3	.	.	CASSENPDTQYF	TGTGCCAGCAGTGAAAACCCAGATACGCAGTATTTT
TRBV7-2	TRBJ2-5	.	many	CASSTRRGETQYF	TGTGCCAGCAGCACCAGGCGGGGAGAGACCCAGTACTTC
TRBV7-9	TRBJ1-1	.	.	CASSPTSNTEAFF	TGTGCCAGCAGCCCGACATCGAACACTGAAGCTTTCTTT
TRBV28	TRBJ1-6	TRBD1	.	CARGRDRGSSSYNSPLHF	TGTGCCAGAGGCCGGGACAGGGGGTCCAGCTCCTATAATTCACCCCTCCACTTT
TRBV7-2	TRBJ2-5	TRBD2	many	CASSLAGLYQETQYF	TGTGCCAGCAGCCTAGCGGGGTTGTACCAAGAGACCCAGTACTTC
TRBV4-1	TRBJ1-5	TRBD1	.	CASSQDHSDRGGQPQHF	TGCGCCAGCAGCCAAGACCATAGCGACAGGGGAGGTCAGCCCCAGCATTTT
TRBV7-2	TRBJ1-4	.	.	CASSPRTAANEKLFF	TGTGCCAGCAGCCCCCGGACAGCCGCTAATGAAAAACTGTTTTTT
TRBV28	TRBJ2-2	.	few	CASLVGRNTGELFF	TGTGCCAGCCTTGTGGGAAGGAACACCGGGGAGCTGTTTTTT
TRBV12-5	TRBJ1-1	.	.	CASGLVRGTEAFF	TGTGCTAGTGGTTTGGTAAGGGGTACTGAAGCTTTCTTT
TRBV6-2/TRBV6-3	TRBJ1-2	TRBD1	.	CASSTGTGAYGYTF	TGTGCCAGCAGCACCGGGACAGGCGCGTATGGCTACACCTTC
TRBV2	TRBJ1-1	.	few	CASSVPAGRMNTEAFF	TGTGCCAGCAGCGTTCCGGCGGGACGGATGAACACTGAAGCTTTCTTT
TRBV7-9	TRBJ2-1	TRBD2	few	CASSLVGTSGQYNEQFF	TGTGCCAGCAGCTTAGTCGGGACTAGCGGACAATACAATGAGCAGTTCTTC
TRBV7-6	TRBJ2-1	.	few	CASSLALALYNEQFF	TGTGCCAGCAGCTTAGCGTTAGCGCTATACAATGAGCAGTTCTTC
TRBV7-2	TRBJ1-2	.	.	CASSLGGVLNYGYTF	TGTGCCAGCAGCTTAGGGGGGGTACTTAACTATGGCTACACCTTC
TRBV7-2	TRBJ1-2	.	few	CASSPDGFYGYTF	TGTGCCAGCAGCCCCGACGGGTTCTATGGCTACACCTTC
TRBV28	TRBJ1-2	.	few	CASLRSAYGYTF	TGTGCCAGCTTACGGTCGGCCTATGGCTACACCTTC
TRBV2	TRBJ1-1	.	many	CASRALENTEAFF	TGTGCCAGCAGGGCTCTCGAGAACACTGAAGCTTTCTTT
TRBV11-2	TRBJ2-2	TRBD2	.	CASSVRLAGGGTGELFF	TGTGCCAGCAGCGTGCGACTAGCGGGCGGGGGCACCGGGGAGCTGTTTTTT
TRBV11-2	TRBJ1-2	.	.	CASRNLSSGLSYSYTF	TGTGCCAGCAGAAATCTCTCTAGCGGACTTTCGTATAGCTACACCTTC
TRBV19	TRBJ2-1	.	.	CASRATRGINNEQFF	TGTGCCAGTCGAGCGACAAGGGGTATAAACAATGAGCAGTTCTTC
TRBV28	TRBJ2-7	.	.	CASSPHTDYEQYF	TGTGCCAGCAGTCCCCACACTGACTACGAGCAGTACTTC
TRBV10-3	TRBJ1-4	.	.	CAISEPSGDEKLFF	TGTGCCATCAGTGAGCCCTCCGGGGATGAAAAACTGTTTTTT
TRBV7-3	TRBJ2-2	TRBD1	.	CASSLRTGASGELFF	TGTGCCAGCAGCTTAAGGACAGGGGCCTCCGGGGAGCTGTTTTTT
TRBV7-2	TRBJ2-7	TRBD1	few	CASSLGRDRVYEQYF	TGTGCCAGCAGCTTAGGCCGGGACAGAGTCTACGAGCAGTACTTC
TRBV7-2	TRBJ1-1	.	few	CASRWRGGSNTEAFF	TGTGCCAGCAGGTGGAGGGGTGGGTCGAACACTGAAGCTTTCTTT
TRBV7-2	TRBJ2-5	.	few	CASSSPSGKETQYF	TGTGCCAGCAGCTCCCCCTCAGGGAAAGAGACCCAGTACTTC
TRBV10-3	TRBJ1-1	.	.	CAISERQNNTEAFF	TGTGCCATCAGTGAACGACAAAACAACACTGAAGCTTTCTTT
TRBV25-1	TRBJ1-2	.	few	CASSEYGGYYGYTF	TGTGCCAGCAGTGAATATGGGGGGTACTATGGCTACACCTTC
TRBV11-1	TRBJ2-7	TRBD2	few	CASSHTGAGGDEQYF	TGTGCCAGCAGCCATACGGGAGCGGGAGGAGACGAGCAGTACTTC
TRBV4-3	TRBJ2-1	TRBD2	many	CASSQDWGLGNNEQFF	TGCGCCAGCAGCCAAGATTGGGGACTAGGAAACAATGAGCAGTTCTTC
TRBV6-2/TRBV6-3	TRBJ2-1	.	.	CASSFADVDNEQFF	TGTGCCAGCAGTTTTGCCGACGTGGACAATGAGCAGTTCTTC
TRBV5-1	TRBJ2-1	TRBD2	few	CASTKPRGLAGENEQFF	TGCGCCAGCACCAAACCCCGGGGACTAGCGGGAGAAAATGAGCAGTTCTTC
TRBV7-2	TRBJ2-7	TRBD2	many	CASSGGSGSPYEQYF	TGTGCCAGCAGCGGTGGTAGCGGGTCCCCCTACGAGCAGTACTTC
TRBV6-2/TRBV6-3	TRBJ2-5	.	.	CASRESRRLLEVGETQYF	TGTGCCAGCAGGGAATCCCGACGCTTACTAGAGGTTGGAGAGACCCAGTACTTC
TRBV5-1	TRBJ2-5	TRBD1	.	CASSRGQGIGQETQYF	TGCGCCAGCAGCAGGGGACAGGGAATCGGACAAGAGACCCAGTACTTC
TRBV9	TRBJ2-2	.	few	CASSVYDSPNTGELFF	TGTGCCAGCAGCGTATATGACAGTCCGAACACCGGGGAGCTGTTTTTT
TRBV5-6	TRBJ2-3	TRBD2	.	CASSLWEGRKYF	TGTGCCAGCAGCTTGTGGGAGGGCCGCAAGTATTTT